What follows are 22 T cell receptor beta chains derived from one specimen sequenced in a study of early T cells in non-severe SARS-CoV-2 infection. TCRdb redid the calling of the 5' RACE reads with MiXCR, one entry per CDR3 protein. Counted here are nearly 60,000 distinct CDR3 sequences, about 12% occurring once; the ten biggest clones make up approximately 9.8%. Sequenced input: whole blood. The origin of the receptors is an adult who was a healthcare worker with PCR-confirmed SARS-CoV-2 infection or an uninfected control (not recorded which).

The chain links TRBV10-2 to TRBJ2-1; TRBD2 aligns across 7 bases. The V gene's germline CDR1 is WSHSY and CDR2 SAAADI. Trimming removed 8 bases from V and 8 bases from J; junction bases left unmatched: 3. This CDR3 comprises 11 residues. The CDR3 DNA follows: TGCGCCAGCCGACTAGCAGATGAGCAGTTCTTC. This sequence encodes CASRLADEQFF.

The rearrangement uses TRBV11-3 and TRBJ2-2; 7 bases fit TRBD1. Per the germline V gene, CDR1 is SGHNT and CDR2 is YENEEA. Trimming cost V 1 base and J 6 bases; bases outside gene matches: 8. The CDR3 sequence is 16 residues long. CDR3 sequence (DNA): TGTGCCAGCAGCTTAGGAAAGGGGGCTGGTGCCGGGGAGCTGTTTTTT. As protein: CASSLGKGAGAGELFF.

CDR3 nucleotide sequence: TGCGCCAGCAGCCCGCTTGGGCCCCTCACAGATACGCAGTATTTT. Protein product: CASSPLGPLTDTQYF. The chain couples TRBV5-1 to TRBJ2-3, with unresolved D. Trimming removed 4 bases at V and 2 bases at J, with 14 bases between. CDR3 length equals 15 residues. Germline V gene lookup returns CDR1 SGHRS and CDR2 YFSETQ. Combining the CDR3 with reference TRBV5-1 and TRBJ2-3 gives the whole variable domain KAGVTQTPRYLIKTRGQQVTLSCSPISGHRSVSWYQQTPGQGLQFLFEYFSETQRNKGNFPGRFSGRQFSNSRSEMNVSTLELGDSALYLCASSPLGPLTDTQYFGPGTRLTVL.

The V and J genes are TRBV29-1 and TRBJ2-7; TRBD2 matches at 8 bases. CDR3 length: 14 amino acids. Germline CDR1 is SQVTM and CDR2 is ANQGSEA. Trimming removed 6 bases from V and 0 bases from J; junction bases left unmatched: 7. DNA for the CDR3: TGCAGCGTGTCCGGGAGGGAGGGCTCCTACGAGCAGTACTTC. It is translated as CSVSGREGSYEQYF.

The chain has TRBV29-1 and TRBJ2-5, with TRBD1 identical over 8 bases. The germline V gene has CDR1 SQVTM and CDR2 ANQGSEA. Trimming removed 4 bases from V and 3 bases from J; junction bases left unmatched: 1. The CDR3 covers 12 residues. The CDR3 nucleotides read TGCAGCGTTGGGACAGGGAAAGAGACCCAGTACTTC. Translating gives CSVGTGKETQYF.

Ten or more counts support this clonotype. The rearrangement links TRBV20-1 to TRBJ2-7; D tentatively fits TRBD1 or TRBD2 (5 bases each). Germline CDR1 reads DFQATT; CDR2 reads SNEGSKA (reference sequence). Trimming shortened V by 3 bases and J by 4 bases, and 16 bases separated the two germline ends. This CDR3 contains 14 residues. The CDR3 is CSASGAGPAYEQYF. Written as DNA, the CDR3 is TGCAGTGCTAGCGGGGCAGGACCAGCTTACGAGCAGTACTTC.

This clonotype was found many times. The V gene is TRBV5-5, the J gene TRBJ2-3, with 8 nucleotides matching TRBD2. The length of the CDR3 is 16 residues. V lost 0 bases to trimming and J lost 4 bases; unmatched junction nucleotides: 7. CDR1 is SGHKS, CDR2 YYEKEE, per germline (reference sequence). CDR3 nucleotides: TGTGCCAGCAGCTTGGTGGTAGCGGGGACATCAGATACGCAGTATTTT. It codes for CASSLVVAGTSDTQYF.

The V call is TRBV6-2 or TRBV6-3, the J call TRBJ2-1, with TRBD1 as a possible D gene (5 bases). Trimming removed 7 bases from V and 1 base from J, with 17 bases in between. Germline V CDR1 and CDR2: MNHEY, SVGEGT. This CDR3 has 16 residues. The CDR3 coding sequence is TGTGCCAGCAACCATCAGGGTAAAGGGTCCTACAATGAGCAGTTCTTC. It translates to CASNHQGKGSYNEQFF.

This chain links TRBV29-1 with TRBJ1-1; the D is unclear. Germline values: CDR1 SQVTM, CDR2 ANQGSEA. The CDR3 is 11 residues long. The ends were cut back, 4 bases at V and 6 bases at J, with 9 bases in the middle. The CDR3 nucleotides read TGCAGCGTTGGAAGGAGAGCTGAAGCTTTCTTT. Its protein product is CSVGRRAEAFF.

This clonotype was seen ten or more times. V and J are TRBV20-1 and TRBJ2-7; no definite D call. CDR1 and CDR2 (germline): DFQATT, SNEGSKA (reference sequence). Trimming left V 3 bases short and J 2 bases short, with 17 bases between. The CDR3 length is 15 residues. The CDR3 loop reads CSASSRTATTYEQYF. CDR3 coding DNA: TGCAGTGCTAGTTCTCGTACGGCAACCACCTACGAGCAGTACTTC.

This clonotype showed up many times. The chain uses TRBV20-1 and TRBJ2-1, with 11 bases fitting TRBD2. This CDR3 is built from 15 residues. CDR1 is DFQATT, CDR2 SNEGSKA, per germline (reference sequence). V was clipped by 3 bases and J by 5 bases; unmatched bases: 6. The DNA of the CDR3 is TGCAGTGCTAGCAAGATAGCGGGAGGGCACAATGAGCAGTTCTTC. Residues: CSASKIAGGHNEQFF.

This clonotype came up a few times. Germline is not matched at one junction end, which may reflect a read error. This chain connects TRBV12-3 or TRBV12-4 to TRBJ1-3; D is possibly TRBD1 (5 bases). CDR3 length: 11 amino acids. CDR3: CASSSGTAPRF. The CDR3 bases are TGTGCCAGCAGCTCTGGGACGGCCCCTCGATTT.

The chain joins TRBV12-3 or TRBV12-4 to TRBJ2-1, with D possibly matching TRBD2 (6 bases). CDR3 length: 16 residues. Trimming stripped 8 bases from V and 0 bases from J, with 17 bases between. The CDR3 here is CASGPRAGPSYNEQFF. CDR3 DNA: TGTGCCAGCGGTCCCCGGGCGGGACCCTCCTACAATGAGCAGTTCTTC.

The V and J genes are TRBV20-1 and TRBJ2-3; the D gene is possibly TRBD2 (5 bases). The CDR3 is 14 amino acids. The V gene lost 0 bases and the J gene lost 3 bases, with 10 bases spanning the gap. The V gene's germline CDR1 is DFQATT and CDR2 SNEGSKA (reference sequence). CDR3 loop: CSARDEGRTDTQYF. The CDR3 bases are TGCAGTGCTAGAGATGAGGGAAGGACAGATACGCAGTATTTT.

This clonotype was observed many times. This chain's CDR3 is CASSPELAAPPLTQYF. The CDR3 DNA follows: TGTGCCAGTAGTCCCGAACTAGCGGCACCCCCCTTGACGCAGTATTTT. The gene calls are TRBV19 and TRBJ2-3; 8 bases align to TRBD2. V lost 5 bases, J lost 9 bases, and 16 bases stayed unmatched. This CDR3 comprises 16 residues. The germline V gene encodes CDR1 LNHDA and CDR2 SQIVND (reference sequence). The entire variable domain, with the rest obtained from reference TRBV19 and TRBJ2-3, is as follows: DGGITQSPKYLFRKEGQNVTLSCEQNLNHDAMYWYRQDPGQGLRLIYYSQIVNDFQKGDIAEGYSVSREKKESFPLTVTSAQKNPTAFYLCASSPELAAPPLTQYFGPGTRLTVL.

This clonotype was counted only a few times. This chain connects TRBV19 to TRBJ2-3; the D is unclear. Germline V gives CDR1 LNHDA, CDR2 SQIVND (reference sequence). The CDR3 covers 14 residues. V was clipped by 5 bases and J by 6 bases, with 15 bases between them. The CDR3: CASSDTMGADTQYF. In nucleotides, the CDR3 is TGTGCCAGTAGTGATACTATGGGTGCGGATACGCAGTATTTT.

This clonotype was picked up a small number of times. The rearrangement uses TRBV28 and TRBJ1-1; possible D gene TRBD1, 6 bases. The germline gives CDR1 MDHEN, CDR2 SYDVKM. The V gene lost 5 bases and the J gene lost 3 bases, with 13 bases spanning the gap. CDR3 length: 14 amino acids. CDR3 sequence (DNA): TGTGCCAGCAGTCCTCAAACAGGGCACACTGAAGCTTTCTTT. Its translation: CASSPQTGHTEAFF.

This clonotype was found many times. The gene calls are TRBV12-3 or TRBV12-4 and TRBJ2-2, with D unresolved. The CDR3 has 15 amino acids. V lost 1 base and J lost 0, with 6 bases in between. The CDR3 sequence: CASSLEAPNTGELFF. In DNA form, the CDR3 reads TGTGCCAGCAGTTTAGAGGCCCCGAACACCGGGGAGCTGTTTTTT.

In this sample, this clonotype turned up many times. The chain has TRBV7-3 and TRBJ2-5, with D maybe TRBD1 (6 bases). V lost 4 bases and J 4 bases, leaving 13 bases between the germline ends. CDR3 length: 14 amino acids. CDR1 is SGHTA, CDR2 FQGTGA, per germline. The CDR3 nucleotides read TGTGCCAGCAGCTCCTCAGGGGCGGGAGAGACCCAGTACTTC. Translated: CASSSSGAGETQYF.

This clonotype has a handful of counts. The chain has TRBV28 and TRBJ2-1, with 10 nucleotides matching TRBD2. The CDR3 sequence is 14 residues long. The germline V gene encodes CDR1 MDHEN and CDR2 SYDVKM. The J segment lost 9 bases and the V segment lost 2 bases, leaving 4 bases of the junction unmatched. The CDR3 DNA sequence: TGTGCCAGCAGTTTAGAGCGGGGGGGCCCTGAGCAGTTCTTC. Protein product: CASSLERGGPEQFF. The full variable domain, with the rest looked up from reference TRBV28 and TRBJ2-1, is DVKVTQSSRYLVKRTGEKVFLECVQDMDHENMFWYRQDPGLGLRLIYFSYDVKMKEKGDIPEGYSVSREKKERFSLILESASTNQTSMYLCASSLERGGPEQFFGPGTRLTVL.

This clonotype came up many times. In DNA, the CDR3 is TGCAGTGCTAGTCGCGGGCACAGGGAACGTCTCTCCGAGCAGTACTTC. Residues: CSASRGHRERLSEQYF. This chain uses TRBV20-1 with TRBJ2-7; a possible D gene is TRBD1 (6 bases). Germline CDR1 reads DFQATT; CDR2 reads SNEGSKA (reference sequence). The CDR3 covers 16 residues. V was pared by 3 bases and J by 6 bases, with 24 bases between.

The V call is TRBV29-1, the J call TRBJ2-5; D is uncertain. The CDR3 consists of 13 residues. CDR1 and CDR2 from the germline V gene are SQVTM and ANQGSEA. Trimming pared 6 bases from V and 4 bases from J, leaving 15 bases between. CDR3 amino acids: CSVTDPVPETQYF. CDR3 DNA: TGCAGCGTGACGGACCCGGTCCCAGAGACCCAGTACTTC. Full variable domain (missing parts from reference TRBV29-1 and TRBJ2-5): SAVISQKPSRDICQRGTSLTIQCQVDSQVTMMFWYRQQPGQSLTLIATANQGSEATYESGFVIDKFPISRPNLTFSTLTVSNMSPEDSSIYLCSVTDPVPETQYFGPGTRLLVL.